This TCR beta chain originates from a study of blood T cell repertoires in COVID-19. In the original analysis: Reference gene primer amplification in the assay estimated nucleated cell counts. Generated by immunoSEQ multiplex PCR, the TCRdb table keeps only in-frame clones and is missing some. That table is the source of V, J and clone size, and D and trimming were worked out from the DNA. Here the sample spans about 150,000 clones, roughly 83% being singletons. Germline loops: CDR1 MNHEY, CDR2 SVGAGI. Trimming took off 4 bases at V and 3 bases at J, with 13 bases between the two ends. This CDR3 spans 15 amino acids.

This rearrangement joins TRBV6-5 to TRBJ1-5; perhaps TRBD1 as D (6 bases). Sequences were obtained from peripheral blood. The receptor was isolated from a man aged 18-30 years with active or convalescent COVID-19. CDR3 region: CASSSWSGDNQPQHF. CDR3 bases: TGTGCCAGCAGTTCTTGGTCAGGGGACAATCAGCCCCAGCATTTT.